Sequencing of this T cell receptor (beta chain) was carried out in a study of vaccination and CD4 T cells after COVID-19. About the research overall: Two-dose vaccination with either BNT162b2 or mRNA-1273 was given to participants. Post-vaccine sample collection happened at a median of around 65 days after dose two, ranging 14 to 241.

Findings of the study overall: When vaccine-specific clones from convalescent patients were examined, 304 of 307 were spike mono-reactive.

A note on this clonotype: Its antigen is unknown.

Researchers used the Oncomine TCR Beta short-read assay to sequence DNA from cultured CD4+ T cells. In TCRdb, the PCR reads were re-called with MiXCR into one record per CDR3 protein. The sample lists 9,700 or so distinct CDR3 sequences; more than 60% were seen once. From germline, CDR1 is MDHEN and CDR2 SYDVKM. Deletions cut 5 bases from V and 0 bases from J, with 13 bases between. CDR3 length: 15 amino acids. Treatment denoted: roughly 11-day PBMC culture with coronavirus spike peptide pools or control peptides (ViraFEST assay). The genes are TRBV28 and TRBJ2-5; D remains ambiguous. The sequencing input was CD4+ T cells from blood, cultured in vitro. The receptor's source is a human donor who had recovered from COVID-19. The CDR3 bases are TGTGCCAGCAGTCTCGCCGGGCGGAACCAAGAGACCCAGTACTTC. Protein: CASSLAGRNQETQYF.